These T cell receptor beta chains were read from a single sample in a study of shared clonotypes between healthy human individuals. Using immunoSEQ multiplex PCR, the repertoire was profiled, and TCRdb retains in-frame clones only, with some absent. The sample yields some 1.5 million clones, around 98% seen once. Specimen: naive CD4+ T cells sorted from blood. Receptors were obtained from a man aged 25 to 40 in good health. CDR3s include the opening cysteine and the closing phenylalanine or tryptophan.

J gene: TRBJ2-3; V gene: TRBV4-1; CDR3 protein: CASSQDESTDTQYF
J gene: TRBJ1-5; V gene: TRBV4-3; CDR3 protein: CASSQDADSEQPQHF
J gene: TRBJ2-1; V gene: TRBV5-1; CDR3 protein: CASSPGLAPSSYNEQFF
J gene: TRBJ2-6; V gene: TRBV29-1; CDR3 protein: CSVGGGTGMSGANVLTF
J gene: TRBJ2-2; V gene: TRBV10-2; CDR3 protein: CASGRQGAHAGELFF
J gene: TRBJ2-7; V gene: TRBV28; CDR3 protein: CASSEPGRQGDEQYF
J gene: TRBJ1-5; V gene: TRBV19; CDR3 protein: CASISTGSNQPQHF
J gene: TRBJ2-5; V gene: TRBV5-4; CDR3 protein: CASSLRGTSDEETQYF
J gene: TRBJ2-7; V gene: TRBV20-1; CDR3 protein: CSADSTPEQYF
J gene: TRBJ2-6; V gene: TRBV11-3; CDR3 protein: CASSQTDIPGKSGANVLTF
J gene: TRBJ2-3; V gene: TRBV11-2; CDR3 protein: CASSSGVTSTDTQYF
J gene: TRBJ2-7; V gene: TRBV5-4; CDR3 protein: CASSSGTERRGQYF
J gene: TRBJ2-3; V gene: TRBV14; CDR3 protein: CASSLGLSRLTDTQYF